This T cell receptor beta chain was captured in a study of shared clonotypes between healthy human individuals. The germline V gene encodes CDR1 LGHNA and CDR2 YNFKEQ. The V gene lost 1 base and the J gene lost 3 bases, with 6 bases spanning the gap. This CDR3 region has 14 residues. Caucasian adults living in Nashville, Tennessee, provided all samples. Comments on this clone: Its matching antigen is unknown.

The study's findings and limits: Relative to clonotypes present in all four donors, those not shared had lower generation probabilities. In several donors, around 5% of naive CD4 clonotypes appeared in common. Naive subsets tended to show greater estimated richness than memory subsets.

The method was immunoSEQ multiplex PCR; TCRdb's version includes in-frame clones alone and lacks a portion of them. The sample gives under 1,100,000 clones, 75% of which show up once; about 1.5% is in the top ten. The sequence was obtained from a young man in good health. The material sequenced was memory CD4+ T cells sorted from blood. Subset given: CD45RA-negative fraction. The V call is TRBV4-2, the J call TRBJ2-2, with D perhaps TRBD2 (6 bases). This CDR3 reads CASSQAGDTGELFF. In nucleotides, the CDR3 is TGTGCCAGCAGCCAAGCGGGGGACACCGGGGAGCTGTTTTTT.